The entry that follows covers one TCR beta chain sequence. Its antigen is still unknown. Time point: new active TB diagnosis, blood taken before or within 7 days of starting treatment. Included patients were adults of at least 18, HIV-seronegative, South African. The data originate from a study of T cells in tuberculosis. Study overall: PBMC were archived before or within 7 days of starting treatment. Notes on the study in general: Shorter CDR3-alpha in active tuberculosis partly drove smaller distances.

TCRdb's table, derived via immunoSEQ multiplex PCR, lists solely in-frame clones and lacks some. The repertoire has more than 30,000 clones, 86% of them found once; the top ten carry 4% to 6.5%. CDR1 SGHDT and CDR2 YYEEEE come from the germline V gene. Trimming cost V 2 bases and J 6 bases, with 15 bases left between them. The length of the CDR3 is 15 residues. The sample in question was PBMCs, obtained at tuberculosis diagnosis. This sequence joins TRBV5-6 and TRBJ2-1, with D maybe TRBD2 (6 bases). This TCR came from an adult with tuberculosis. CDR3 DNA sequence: TGTGCCAGCAGCTTCCTAGCGTTGGGGGGCAATGAGCAGTTCTTC. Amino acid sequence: CASSFLALGGNEQFF.